The clone carrying this T cell receptor (beta chain) has ten or more counts. What it recognizes is unknown. The source of the sample is a study of neurological immune-mediated disorders. Study-level findings and limits: The level of TCR clonal expansion was highest in patients with HTLV-1-associated myelopathy and lowest in multiple sclerosis, where it fell below the level seen in healthy controls.

Each CDR3 protein gets one entry after TCRdb re-called the 5' RACE reads with MiXCR. Here the sample spans approximately 48,000 distinct CDR3 sequences, roughly 13% being singletons. The time point was: longitudinal time-point 3. The unsorted libraries originated from 2 million PBMCs kept at -80 C. The origin of this receptor is a male donor with HTLV-1-associated myelopathy (HAM/TSP). Sequencing was carried out using PBMCs.

CDR3 protein: CASSSLTGSTGELFF. The DNA for the CDR3 is TGTGCCAGCAGCTCTTTAACTGGGAGCACCGGGGAGCTGTTTTTT. The chain employs TRBV11-2 and TRBJ2-2; D is possibly TRBD2 (5 bases). Looked up from germline, CDR1 is SGHAT and CDR2 is FQNNGV. Trimming cost V 4 bases and J 4 bases, with 13 bases left between them. The CDR3 consists of 15 residues.